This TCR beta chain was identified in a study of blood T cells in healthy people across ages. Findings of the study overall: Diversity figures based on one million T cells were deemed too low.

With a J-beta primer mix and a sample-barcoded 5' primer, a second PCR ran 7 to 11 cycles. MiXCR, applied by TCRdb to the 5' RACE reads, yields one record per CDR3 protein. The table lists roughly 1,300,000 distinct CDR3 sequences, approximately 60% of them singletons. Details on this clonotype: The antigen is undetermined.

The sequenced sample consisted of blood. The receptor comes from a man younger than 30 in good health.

The CDR3 protein is CASSYGQATNEKLFF. CDR3 coding DNA: TGTGCCAGCAGTTACGGACAGGCAACTAATGAAAAACTGTTTTTT. The V and J genes are TRBV6-5 and TRBJ1-4, with 7 positions matching TRBD1. This CDR3 is built from 15 residues. Losses at the gene ends were 2 bases for V and 0 bases for J; bases not matched to a gene: 0. Germline CDR1 and CDR2: MNHEY and SVGAGI.